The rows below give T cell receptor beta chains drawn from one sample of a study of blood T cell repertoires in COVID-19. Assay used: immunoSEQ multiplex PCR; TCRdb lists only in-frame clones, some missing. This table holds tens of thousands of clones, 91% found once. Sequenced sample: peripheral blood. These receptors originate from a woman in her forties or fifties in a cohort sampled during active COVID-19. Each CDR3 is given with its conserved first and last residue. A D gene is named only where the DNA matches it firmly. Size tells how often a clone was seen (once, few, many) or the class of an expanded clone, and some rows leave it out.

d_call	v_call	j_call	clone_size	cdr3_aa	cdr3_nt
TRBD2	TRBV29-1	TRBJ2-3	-	CSVGGGDADTQYF	TGCAGCGTTGGGGGGGGAGACGCAGATACGCAGTATTTT
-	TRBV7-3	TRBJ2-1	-	CASSTSLNSNEQFF	TGTGCCAGCAGCACTTCCCTAAACTCTAATGAGCAGTTCTTC
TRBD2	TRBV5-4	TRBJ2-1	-	CASSLGGTSFYNEQFF	TGTGCCAGCAGCTTGGGGGGGACTAGCTTTTACAATGAGCAGTTCTTC
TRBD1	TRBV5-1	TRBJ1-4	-	CASGSLGQGGEKLFF	TGCGCCAGCGGATCCCTGGGACAGGGAGGCGAAAAACTGTTTTTT
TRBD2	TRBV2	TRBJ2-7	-	CASSVAGTREQYF	TGTGCCAGCAGCGTAGCGGGGACGCGCGAGCAGTACTTC
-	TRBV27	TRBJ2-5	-	CASSSRGTPQETQYF	TGTGCCAGCAGTTCCCGAGGGACACCACAAGAGACCCAGTACTTC
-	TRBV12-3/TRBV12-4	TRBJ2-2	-	CASRTTGELFF	TGTGCCAGCAGAACAACCGGGGAGCTGTTTTTT
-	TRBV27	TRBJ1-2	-	CASSLYLYGYTF	TGTGCCAGCAGTTTATATCTCTATGGCTACACCTTC
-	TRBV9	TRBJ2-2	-	CASSGYSATGELFF	TGTGCCAGCAGCGGATACAGTGCCACCGGGGAGCTGTTTTTT
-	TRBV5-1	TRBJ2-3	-	CATRREERADTQYF	TGCGCCACCCGAAGGGAGGAAAGGGCAGATACGCAGTATTTT
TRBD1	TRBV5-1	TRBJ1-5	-	CASSLEGQSNQPQHF	TGCGCCAGCAGCTTGGAGGGACAGAGCAATCAGCCCCAGCATTTT
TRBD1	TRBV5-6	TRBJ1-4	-	CASSLRGFNEKLFF	TGTGCCAGCAGCCTCAGGGGGTTCAATGAAAAACTGTTTTTT
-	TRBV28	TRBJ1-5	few	CASSMTFLSSQPQHF	TGTGCCAGCAGTATGACTTTCCTTTCCAGTCAGCCCCAGCATTTT
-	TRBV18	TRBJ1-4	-	CASSPRGGSVNEKLFF	TGTGCCAGCTCACCACGAGGGGGATCAGTAAATGAAAAACTGTTTTTT
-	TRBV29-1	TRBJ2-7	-	CSVQGPGGLYEQYF	TGCAGCGTTCAGGGGCCGGGGGGCCTCTACGAGCAGTACTTC
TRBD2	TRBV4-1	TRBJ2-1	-	CASSQEPSGSRNEQFF	TGCGCCAGCAGCCAAGAACCTAGCGGGAGTAGGAATGAGCAGTTCTTC
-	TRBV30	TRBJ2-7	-	CAWSVLEFDSEQYF	TGTGCCTGGAGTGTACTTGAGTTTGATAGCGAGCAGTACTTC
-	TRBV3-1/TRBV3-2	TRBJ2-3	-	CASTRTGSADTQYF	TGTGCCAGCACCAGAACAGGGAGTGCAGATACGCAGTATTTT
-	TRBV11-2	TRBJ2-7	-	CASEGVTGGYEQYF	TGTGCCAGCGAGGGGGTTACAGGAGGCTACGAGCAGTACTTC
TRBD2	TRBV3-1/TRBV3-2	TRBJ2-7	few	CASSQVGGSAYEQYF	TGTGCCAGCAGCCAAGTCGGCGGGAGCGCCTACGAGCAGTACTTC
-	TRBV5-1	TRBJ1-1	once	CASSLGGGLNTEAFF	TGCGCCAGCAGCCTTGGCGGTGGTTTGAACACTGAAGCTTTCTTT
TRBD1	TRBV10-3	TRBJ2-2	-	CAISTQGALNTGELFF	TGTGCCATCAGCACACAGGGGGCGCTTAACACCGGGGAGCTGTTTTTT
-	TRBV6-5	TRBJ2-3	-	CASRKGSDTQYF	TGTGCCAGCAGAAAGGGGTCAGATACGCAGTATTTT
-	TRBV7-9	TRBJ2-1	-	CASSSSVYNEQFF	TGTGCCAGCAGCTCCTCGGTATACAATGAGCAGTTCTTC
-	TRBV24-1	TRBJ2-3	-	CATSDRRGVTDTQYF	TGTGCCACCAGTGATCGCAGGGGGGTCACAGATACGCAGTATTTT
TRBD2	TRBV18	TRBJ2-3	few	CASRRLAGTTDTQYF	TGTGCCAGCCGTAGACTAGCGGGGACCACAGATACGCAGTATTTT
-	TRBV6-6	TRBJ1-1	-	CASSSGQMNTEAFF	TGTGCCAGCAGCTCCGGACAGATGAACACTGAAGCTTTCTTT
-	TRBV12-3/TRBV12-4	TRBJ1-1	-	CASSRSNTEAFF	TGTGCCAGCAGTCGGTCGAACACTGAAGCTTTCTTT
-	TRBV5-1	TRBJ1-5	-	CASSLTGQYNQPQHF	TGCGCCAGCAGCTTGACTGGGCAGTACAATCAGCCCCAGCATTTT
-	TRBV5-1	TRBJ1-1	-	CASSLETAPNTEAFF	TGCGCCAGCAGCTTGGAGACAGCACCGAACACTGAAGCTTTCTTT
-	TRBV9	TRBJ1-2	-	CASSVGLGGNNYGYTF	TGTGCCAGCAGCGTGGGACTTGGTGGGAACAACTATGGCTACACCTTC
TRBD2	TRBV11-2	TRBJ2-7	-	CASSPNVQAGVYEQYF	TGTGCCAGCAGCCCGAACGTTCAAGCGGGAGTATACGAGCAGTACTTC
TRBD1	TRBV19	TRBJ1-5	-	CASMAGTGGGQPQHF	TGTGCCAGTATGGCCGGGACAGGGGGCGGGCAGCCCCAGCATTTT
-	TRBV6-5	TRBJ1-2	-	CASSYDSLYGYTF	TGTGCCAGCAGTTATGACTCTCTATATGGCTACACCTTC
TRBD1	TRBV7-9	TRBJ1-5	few	CASSRTGGRGQPQHF	TGTGCCAGCAGCCGTACAGGGGGCCGAGGTCAGCCCCAGCATTTT
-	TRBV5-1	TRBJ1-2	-	CASSLAGWDYGYTF	TGCGCCAGCAGCTTGGCGGGATGGGACTATGGCTACACCTTC
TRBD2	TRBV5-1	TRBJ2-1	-	CASSPRLAGTQYNEQFF	TGCGCCAGCAGCCCTCGACTAGCGGGGACTCAATACAATGAGCAGTTCTTC
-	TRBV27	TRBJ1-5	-	CASSSESTASNQPQHF	TGTGCCAGCAGTTCTGAATCGACAGCGAGCAATCAGCCCCAGCATTTT
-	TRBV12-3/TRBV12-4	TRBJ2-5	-	CASSLPRETQYF	TGTGCCAGCAGTTTACCGAGGGAGACCCAGTACTTC
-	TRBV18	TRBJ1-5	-	CASSPGRGAGNQPQHF	TGTGCCAGCTCACCAGGTCGGGGGGCTGGCAATCAGCCCCAGCATTTT